The sequence of this T cell receptor (beta chain) was determined in a study of shared clonotypes between healthy human individuals (dated by TCRdb to between 2020 and 2021). For the study in its entirety: The cohort included a few men and a couple of women between 18 and 49 years of age. For each donor, three plates each were used for CD4 naive and CD4 memory, two plates were used for CD8 naive, and one plate was used for CD8 memory. Libraries were prepared and TCR repertoires were sequenced by different laboratories using diverse techniques, in order to increase sequencing depth and limit assay-specific biases. Per donor, leukapheresis produced somewhere between about 0.85 and 10 billion PBMCs. To estimate repertoire size and how much clonotype sharing occurs between individuals, the study deeply sequenced the blood TCR repertoires of five or six healthy adults.

In regard to this clone: This receptor's antigen is unknown. Base qualities are not provided; no much larger clone lies one nucleotide away.

The donors were healthy, HIV-negative adults who had no recently reported acute infections or vaccinations. Every donor was a Caucasian adult residing in Nashville, Tennessee, USA. CD4+ T cells were enriched by magnetic negative selection; naive cells were then positively selected on CD45RA, and the negative fraction formed the memory subset. Blood was collected by leukapheresis, and PBMCs were isolated by Ficoll-Histopaque density gradient centrifugation and then cryopreserved in liquid nitrogen vapor phase. Analytical flow cytometry was used to check the purity and quantity of each magnetically sorted T cell population. Each sorted fraction had its genomic DNA isolated and then quantified by UV absorbance on a Nanodrop 2000c. TCR CDR3 regions were amplified from genomic DNA by multiplex PCR using the deep immunoSEQ assay. Genomic DNA extracted from each cell subset was distributed evenly over all wells of several immunoSEQ 96-well plates, and each plate served as one replicate. For sorted subsets, about 200 ng genomic DNA, equal to some 28,000 T cell genomes, was loaded into each replicate PCR. The purified libraries were quantified using a Qubit 3.0 fluorometer, sized with a Bioanalyzer 2100, and then quantified again using the KAPA Library Quantification kit. Each immunoSEQ 96-well plate was sequenced on its own single-read 150-cycle Illumina NextSeq 550 flow cell. For the original study's pipeline: Because only junctional sequences without quality scores were contained in the immunoSEQ output, filtering matching that applied to full-length reads could not be performed. Sequences were annotated with PyIR, a Python wrapper for IgBLAST v1.9, and V/J genes and CDR3 were assigned using IMGT germline references. Reads with weak V/J assignments (E-value above 1e-6), missing CDR3, stop codons, out-of-frame junctions, or ambiguous translated residues were removed. V3J clonotypes were defined as sequences sharing an identical inferred V gene, J gene, and CDR3 amino acid sequence. Percentage overlap between repertoires was computed as shared unique clonotypes divided by the size of the smaller repertoire. RTK rarefaction, the Chao1 estimator, and Recon v2.1 estimates of unobserved clonotypes were used to assess repertoire richness. Generation probabilities for all TCRbeta clonotypes obtained by the gDNA method from a handful of donors were computed using OLGA. TCRdb's version of the immuneACCESS table is confined to in-frame rearrangements and falls short of the full clone set. An unresolved V gene accounts for under half of the shortfall where checked; the remainder is of unknown origin. The V and J calls and clone size come from that table; D and trimming were worked out from the DNA. This sample is represented by around 600,000 clones; about 97% of them were singletons. The top ten constitute about 0.057% of the sample.

Overall study outcomes, separate from this receptor: Pairwise subsampling indicated that sequencing depth was expected to affect the degree of clonotype sharing among donors. When several donors were compared, the shared fraction of clonotypes was roughly 5% for naive CD4, more than 3% for naive CD8, roughly 2.5% for memory CD4, and approximately 0.4% for memory CD8. Estimated clonotype richness was generally larger for naive than for memory subsets. Rarefaction of sorted-subset datasets indicated incomplete sequencing despite the large sequencing depth. Because the study included only a small number of donors, the genetic and exposure-history diversity represented was limited. Only blood was sampled, and tissue TCR repertoires likely differ from those in blood. Clonotypes shared by all four sorted-subset donors showed higher generation probabilities than non-shared clonotypes.

V ends up 0 bases short and J 6 bases short, with an unmatched junction base count of 6. Taken from cysteine to phenylalanine, the CDR3 has 16 residues. Only CDR3 DNA remains: 48 bases, in frame from the first base. In the germline V gene, CDR1 corresponds to SGDLS and CDR2 to YYNGEE. The receptor was derived from a woman aged 25 to 39 in good health. Material for sequencing was naive CD4+ T cells sorted from blood. What this sample's cell subset or site label stands for: CD45RA+ positively selected. The chain is assembled from TRBV9 and TRBJ2-1, with TRBD2 matching 10 junction bases. CDR3 reads: CASSVGASGRINEQFF. The sequenced DNA is TGTGCCAGCAGCGTAGGGGCTAGCGGGAGAATCAATGAGCAGTTCTTC.